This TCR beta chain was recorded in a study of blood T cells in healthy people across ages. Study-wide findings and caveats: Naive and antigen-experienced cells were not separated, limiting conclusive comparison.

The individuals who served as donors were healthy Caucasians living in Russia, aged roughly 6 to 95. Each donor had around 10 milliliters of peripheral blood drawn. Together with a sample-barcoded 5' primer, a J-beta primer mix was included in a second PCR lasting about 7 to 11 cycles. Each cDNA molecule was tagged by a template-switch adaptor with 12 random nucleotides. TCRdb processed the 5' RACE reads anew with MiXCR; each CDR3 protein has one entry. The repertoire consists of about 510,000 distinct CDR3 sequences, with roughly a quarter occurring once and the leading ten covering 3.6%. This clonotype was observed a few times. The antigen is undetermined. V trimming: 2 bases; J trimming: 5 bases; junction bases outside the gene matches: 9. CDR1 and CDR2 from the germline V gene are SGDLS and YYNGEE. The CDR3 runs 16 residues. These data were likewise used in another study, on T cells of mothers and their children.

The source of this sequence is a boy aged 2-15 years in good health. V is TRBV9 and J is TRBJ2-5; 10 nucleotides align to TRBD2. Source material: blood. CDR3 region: CASSVQRTSGGETQYF. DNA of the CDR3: TGTGCCAGCAGCGTTCAACGGACTAGCGGAGGGGAGACCCAGTACTTC.